This TCR beta chain was recorded in a study of neurological immune-mediated disorders. In its sample, this clonotype was seen many times. Its matching antigen is unknown. The length of the CDR3 is 15 residues. V was trimmed by 6 bases and J by 1 base, leaving 13 bases between them. The germline V gene encodes CDR1 MNHEY and CDR2 SMNVEV (reference sequence). A single record per CDR3 protein comes from TCRdb applying MiXCR to the 5' RACE reads. The table lists approximately 50,000 distinct CDR3 sequences, 3% to 4.5% of them singletons, with over 5.5% in the top ten. Notes on the study in general: The absence of any CDR3 amino acid sequence shared by expanded clones across subjects suggests that repertoires were private in all groups. When the repertoires were sorted by phylogenetic grouping, those of 18 of 34 multiple sclerosis patients ended up in one related-CDR3 cluster, a possible signature.

The chain has TRBV27 and TRBJ2-1; maybe TRBD2 (6 bases). The clonotype was recovered from a man in his sixties with multiple sclerosis. Sequencing input: PBMCs. For the CDR3, the DNA is TGTGCCAGCAGCGAACGGGAGTGGTCCTACAATGAGCAGTTCTTC. Protein product: CASSEREWSYNEQFF.